The next 22 T cell receptor beta chains were all read from a single sample in a study of blood T cell repertoires in COVID-19. The repertoire was sequenced with immunoSEQ multiplex PCR; TCRdb's copy has only in-frame clones and lacks some. Here the sample spans hundreds of thousands of clones, roughly 86% being singletons. Sequenced material: PBMCs or T cells enriched from blood (not recorded which). The source of these receptors is a woman between 45 and 60 years old who had recovered from COVID-19.

The V gene is TRBV5-1, the J gene TRBJ2-1, with 9 bases that match TRBD1. V dropped 0 bases and J dropped 6; count of bases not matched to a gene: 4. Germline-derived CDR1 and CDR2 are SGHRS and YFSETQ. CDR3 length: 15 amino acids. The CDR3 spells CASSLGGQGFNEQFF. The CDR3 nucleotides are TGCGCCAGCAGCTTGGGCGGACAGGGGTTCAATGAGCAGTTCTTC.

This chain connects TRBV7-2 to TRBJ2-5; 13 nucleotides agree with TRBD2. The germline gives CDR1 SGHTA, CDR2 FQGNSA. The CDR3 is 18 residues long. V shed 1 base, J shed 1 base, and the junction held 6 bases outside the gene matches. The CDR3 here is CASSLVRGTSGTQETQYF. DNA for the CDR3: TGTGCCAGCAGCTTAGTGCGCGGGACTAGCGGGACCCAAGAGACCCAGTACTTC. Looking up the rest from reference TRBV7-2 and TRBJ2-5 gives the full variable domain: GAGVSQSPSNKVTEKGKDVELRCDPISGHTALYWYRQSLGQGLEFLIYFQGNSAPDKSGLPSDRFSAERTGGSVSTLTIQRTQQEDSAVYLCASSLVRGTSGTQETQYFGPGTRLLVL.

This chain joins TRBV2 and TRBJ2-7; 7 nucleotides agree with TRBD2. Germline loops: CDR1 SNHLY, CDR2 FYNNEI. The trim removed 6 bases at V and 3 bases at J, leaving 8 bases unmatched. The CDR3 totals 14 residues. CDR3 protein: CASRPVTGGYEQYF. CDR3 coding DNA: TGTGCCAGCAGACCCGTAACGGGAGGCTACGAGCAGTACTTC.

Comment on this clone: Distinct nucleotide sequences in the sample also encode this CDR3. This CDR3 is CASSLGGTSGSYEQYF. The CDR3 bases are TGCGCCAGCAGCTTGGGGGGGACTAGCGGGAGTTACGAGCAGTACTTC. The chain links TRBV5-1 to TRBJ2-7, with 14 bases lining up with TRBD2. The CDR3 totals 16 residues. J lost 4 bases, V lost 0 bases, and 3 bases had no gene match. The V gene's germline CDR1 is SGHRS and CDR2 YFSETQ. The variable domain in full, completed from reference TRBV5-1 and TRBJ2-7, reads KAGVTQTPRYLIKTRGQQVTLSCSPISGHRSVSWYQQTPGQGLQFLFEYFSETQRNKGNFPGRFSGRQFSNSRSEMNVSTLELGDSALYLCASSLGGTSGSYEQYFGPGTRLTVT.

The genes are TRBV28 and TRBJ1-1; D is uncertain. The CDR3 spans 15 residues. Trimming shortened V by 7 bases and J by 0 bases, and 15 bases separated the two germline ends. Germline V gives CDR1 MDHEN, CDR2 SYDVKM. CDR3 sequence: CASTRGGVMNTEAFF. CDR3 bases: TGTGCCAGCACCCGAGGAGGAGTCATGAACACTGAAGCTTTCTTT.

A few counts support this clone. The V call is TRBV7-8, the J call TRBJ1-1; 8 nucleotides match TRBD1. From germline, CDR1 is SGHVS and CDR2 FQNEAQ. This CDR3 region has 13 residues. V lost 1 base and J lost 10; bases outside the gene matches: 5. CDR3 bases: TGTGCCAGCAGCTTAGGACAGGGGTTGGGAGCTTTCTTT. Protein product: CASSLGQGLGAFF.

V and J are TRBV7-3 and TRBJ2-1; 14 bases line up with TRBD2. CDR1 SGHTA and CDR2 FQGTGA come from the germline V gene. J gave up 6 bases and V 4 bases, and 8 bases lay outside the gene matches. This CDR3 region has 17 residues. The CDR3 DNA follows: TGTGCCAGCAGCTCTGGGACTAGCGGGAGCCTCCGCAATGAGCAGTTCTTC. It yields the protein CASSSGTSGSLRNEQFF.

Turning to this clone: Additional DNA sequences in this sample encode the identical CDR3. The V and J genes are TRBV27 and TRBJ2-7; 8 nucleotides match TRBD1. Germline-derived CDR1 and CDR2 are MNHEY and SMNVEV (reference sequence). V gave up 5 bases and J gave up 7 bases; unmatched junction bases: 10. This CDR3 region has 14 residues. Here the CDR3 reads CASSRPGQEDEQYF. For the CDR3, the DNA is TGTGCCAGCAGTAGACCGGGACAGGAGGATGAGCAGTACTTC.

This chain joins TRBV27 and TRBJ2-7; 9 positions match TRBD2. Germline CDR1 is MNHEY and CDR2 is SMNVEV (reference sequence). V trimming: 2 bases; J trimming: 3 bases; junction bases outside the gene matches: 5. The CDR3 totals 15 residues. The chain's CDR3 is CASSLGSGSHYEQYF. CDR3 nucleotides: TGTGCCAGCAGTTTAGGTAGCGGGAGCCACTACGAGCAGTACTTC.

V usage is TRBV3-1 (or the pseudogene TRBV3-2) and J usage is TRBJ1-1; D call uncertain. Germline lookup yields CDR1 LGHDT and CDR2 YNNKEL (reference sequence). This CDR3 is 15 amino acids long. V gave up 4 bases and J gave up 7 bases, with 19 bases separating them. The CDR3 protein is CASSRQSGAAGEAFF. Written as DNA, the CDR3 is TGTGCCAGCAGCCGACAATCGGGTGCGGCGGGTGAAGCTTTCTTT.

This clone turned up a few times. The chain recombines TRBV10-3 with TRBJ2-1, with D perhaps matching TRBD2 (5 bases). The CDR3 consists of 13 residues. The V gene's germline CDR1 is ENHRY and CDR2 SYGVKD. With 5 bases removed from V and 4 bases from J, the gap between germline ends came to 9 bases. CDR3 protein: CAISHGEYNEQFF. The CDR3 DNA reads as TGTGCCATCAGTCACGGGGAGTACAATGAGCAGTTCTTC.

The V gene is TRBV6-5, the J gene TRBJ2-2; 9 nucleotides align to TRBD2. The CDR3 totals 14 residues. V lost 6 bases to trimming and J lost 8 bases; unmatched junction nucleotides: 7. Germline loops: CDR1 MNHEY, CDR2 SVGAGI. CDR3 amino acids: CASRDPSGRGELFF. The CDR3, as DNA: TGTGCCAGCAGAGACCCAAGCGGGAGGGGGGAGCTGTTTTTT.

Only one count was recorded for this clone. This sequence joins TRBV12-5 and TRBJ2-7; D perhaps matches TRBD1 (6 bases). V was shortened by 2 bases and J by 3 bases, with 17 bases between the two germline ends. This CDR3 has 16 amino acids. Germline V lookup: CDR1 LGHNT, CDR2 FRNRAP. This CDR3 is CASGLTSGQSFYEQYF. DNA of the CDR3: TGTGCTAGTGGTTTGACCAGCGGACAGTCCTTCTACGAGCAGTACTTC.

This clone appeared once. This chain links TRBV29-1 with TRBJ1-2, with D hard to call. CDR3 length: 13 residues. Looked up from germline, CDR1 is SQVTM and CDR2 is ANQGSEA. V was pared by 7 bases and J by 4 bases, with 16 bases between. CDR3 DNA sequence: TGCAGCGCTTTTCCCCTTTCTCCCTATGGCTACACCTTC. Protein: CSAFPLSPYGYTF.

This clone was seen just once. This chain links TRBV7-9 with TRBJ2-3; TRBD2 aligns across 11 bases. CDR1 and CDR2 from the germline V gene are SEHNR and FQNEAQ (reference sequence). The V segment lost 0 bases and the J segment 4 bases; nucleotides outside the gene matches: 6. CDR3 length: 17 residues. In DNA, the CDR3 is TGTGCCAGCAGCTTAGCGGTTAGCGGGAGGGCCTCAGATACGCAGTATTTT. It is translated as CASSLAVSGRASDTQYF.

The CDR3 loop reads CASSWGQGYEQYF. For the CDR3, the DNA is TGCGCCAGCAGCTGGGGACAGGGCTACGAGCAGTACTTC. The chain links TRBV5-1 to TRBJ2-7, with 9 nucleotides matching TRBD1. V lost 3 bases to trimming and J lost 3 bases; unmatched junction nucleotides: 1. The germline V gene encodes CDR1 SGHRS and CDR2 YFSETQ. CDR3 length: 13 residues.

This sequence joins TRBV2 and TRBJ1-1, with a tentative D call TRBD1 (6 bases). The CDR3 runs to 15 residues. Germline assignment: CDR1 SNHLY and CDR2 FYNNEI. Trimming cost V 6 bases and J 0 bases, with 14 bases left between them. Here the CDR3 reads CASRGQDRMNTEAFF. CDR3 nucleotide sequence: TGTGCCAGCAGAGGCCAGGACAGAATGAACACTGAAGCTTTCTTT.

The V gene is TRBV18, the J gene TRBJ2-1, with 11 bases aligning to TRBD2. The germline CDR1 and CDR2 sequences are KGHSH and LQKENI. This CDR3 spans 17 amino acids. Germline trimming cut 3 bases from V and 5 bases from J; bases unmatched to any gene: 9. Here the CDR3 DNA reads TGTGCCAGCTCACCGTCACTAGCGGGAGCCCCCGACAATGAGCAGTTCTTC. The encoded protein is CASSPSLAGAPDNEQFF.

This clone was seen only once. The chain couples TRBV30 to TRBJ2-3; 12 bases are shared with TRBD2. The CDR3 loop spans 14 amino acids. V lost 3 bases, J lost 5 bases, and 3 bases stayed unmatched. Germline CDR1 reads GTSNPN; CDR2 reads SVGIG (reference sequence). The CDR3 region has the DNA TGTGCCTGGAGAACTAGCGGGAGGAGAGATACGCAGTATTTT. Amino acids: CAWRTSGRRDTQYF.

The chain recombines TRBV5-1 with TRBJ2-1, with D possibly being TRBD2 (6 bases). Germline lookup yields CDR1 SGHRS and CDR2 YFSETQ. This CDR3 region has 17 residues. The V end lost 4 bases, the J end lost 8 bases, and 25 bases lay between the germline ends. The CDR3: CASSAGGFGGRSHEQFF. The CDR3 DNA follows: TGCGCCAGCAGCGCAGGTGGGTTCGGAGGGCGATCCCATGAGCAGTTCTTC.

The gene calls are TRBV7-3 and TRBJ1-2; D remains ambiguous. The V gene's germline CDR1 is SGHTA and CDR2 FQGTGA. The CDR3 is 13 amino acids. With 5 bases removed from V and 5 bases from J, the gap between germline ends came to 12 bases. The CDR3 nucleotides read TGTGCCAGCAGCCCCTCGGGTGGGTATGGCTACACCTTC. Protein sequence: CASSPSGGYGYTF.

The chain combines TRBV5-1 with TRBJ2-1, with D maybe TRBD1 (6 bases). V was clipped by 0 bases and J by 10 bases, with 14 bases between them. CDR1 and CDR2 from the germline V gene are SGHRS and YFSETQ. The CDR3 runs 14 residues. The DNA for the CDR3 is TGCGCCAGCAGCTTGGCGTCGGATCAGGGGGAGCAGTTCTTC. This sequence encodes CASSLASDQGEQFF. Full variable domain (outside the CDR3, taken from reference TRBV5-1 and TRBJ2-1): KAGVTQTPRYLIKTRGQQVTLSCSPISGHRSVSWYQQTPGQGLQFLFEYFSETQRNKGNFPGRFSGRQFSNSRSEMNVSTLELGDSALYLCASSLASDQGEQFFGPGTRLTVL.